This is a list of T cell receptor beta chains from one sample in a study of post-analysis software for immune sequencing data. TCRdb analysed the PCR reads with MiXCR anew, one entry per CDR3 protein. Among about 540,000 distinct CDR3 sequences listed, around 34% were seen once. The specimen sequenced was blood. The receptors were gathered from a girl aged 2-17 years with multiple sclerosis. Each CDR3 is given with its conserved first and last residue. D genes are given only for firm matches. The size entry is marked missing in some rows and otherwise reads once, few, many or a size class.

D	J	size	V	DNA	CDR3
TRBD1	TRBJ1-5	few	TRBV7-9	TGTGCCAGCAGCCGGGACAGAAGCAATCGGCCCCAGCATTTT	CASSRDRSNRPQHF
-	TRBJ2-3	few	TRBV7-9	TGTGCCAGCAGCTTAGTGGGTAACGTCGGCACAGATACGCAGTATTTT	CASSLVGNVGTDTQYF
-	TRBJ2-3	-	TRBV20-1	TGCAGTGCTAGCCGAGGGGATACGCAGTATTTT	CSASRGDTQYF
TRBD2	TRBJ2-1	few	TRBV4-1	TGCGCCAGCAGCCCCTCTCGAGCAAGCGGGGGGAAAAATGAGCAGTTCTTC	CASSPSRASGGKNEQFF
-	TRBJ1-1	-	TRBV20-1	TGCAGTGCTAGAGACAGGGTTTCGAACACTGAAGCTTTCTTT	CSARDRVSNTEAFF
TRBD2	TRBJ2-5	few	TRBV7-2	TGTGCCAGCAGCTTAGGGGTTTTAAGCGGGGGGGCCCGAGAGACCCAGTACTTC	CASSLGVLSGGARETQYF
-	TRBJ1-2	-	TRBV5-1	TGCGCCAGCAGCTTGGAAGGCCAGGGGTTATATGGCTACACCTTC	CASSLEGQGLYGYTF
TRBD2	TRBJ2-5	few	TRBV6-5	TGTGCCAGCAGTTACTCGACTAGCGGGGGGAGGGTGACCCAGTACTTC	CASSYSTSGGRVTQYF
TRBD1	TRBJ2-7	-	TRBV5-1	TGCGCCAGCAGCAGCAGGGGGCAGGGCGAGCAGTACTTC	CASSSRGQGEQYF
-	TRBJ2-5	few	TRBV15	TGTGCCACCAGCACCGTTTTAGACAGAGACCAAGAGACCCAGTACTTC	CATSTVLDRDQETQYF
-	TRBJ1-2	-	TRBV3-1	TGTGCCAGCAGCCAAGAATTTGGTGGCTACACCTTC	CASSQEFGGYTF
TRBD1	TRBJ2-3	-	TRBV7-6	TGTGCCAGCAGCTTAGACGGACAGGGGATGGATACGCAGTATTTT	CASSLDGQGMDTQYF
TRBD1	TRBJ2-3	few	TRBV20-1	TGCAGTGCTAGTCAGGGGGCCGACGCAGATACGCAGTATTTT	CSASQGADADTQYF
-	TRBJ2-5	-	TRBV15	TGTGCCACCAGCAGAGATCGAGACTGGGGATGGGAGACCCAGTACTTC	CATSRDRDWGWETQYF
TRBD1	TRBJ2-5	few	TRBV2	TGTGCCAGCAGTGAAAGGAGGACAGGCCAGGACCCTCCGTACTTC	CASSERRTGQDPPYF
TRBD1	TRBJ1-1	-	TRBV7-9	TGTGCCAGCAGCCTCCAACAGGGGGCTGGGGGCACTGAAGCTTTCTTT	CASSLQQGAGGTEAFF
-	TRBJ2-7	few	TRBV6-5	TGTGCCAGCAGTTACTCTAGGACCAGGGCCAAAGCGCAGTACTTC	CASSYSRTRAKAQYF
TRBD1	TRBJ2-3	-	TRBV29-1	TGCAGCGTTGAGCCGGGGACAGTCACAGATACGCAGTATTTT	CSVEPGTVTDTQYF
-	TRBJ1-6	few	TRBV6-2/TRBV6-3	TGTGCCAGCAATCAGGGGTCCAGCTCACCCCTCCACTTT	CASNQGSSSPLHF
-	TRBJ2-7	-	TRBV20-1	TGCAGTGCTCCTAGAGTCGTACGGTTGGATGGGGGCGAGCAGTACTTC	CSAPRVVRLDGGEQYF
TRBD1	TRBJ2-7	once	TRBV15	TGTGCCACCAGCAGAACCGGGACAGGGAAGATGTACGAGCAGTACTTC	CATSRTGTGKMYEQYF
-	TRBJ1-1	few	TRBV6-1	TGTGCCAGCATCCAAGGCTTTTCCACAGAAGCTTTCTTT	CASIQGFSTEAFF
TRBD1	TRBJ2-3	few	TRBV12-3/TRBV12-4	TGTGCCAGCAGCGGACAGGGGACGACAGATACGCAGTATTTT	CASSGQGTTDTQYF
-	TRBJ1-5	few	TRBV12-3/TRBV12-4	TGTGCCAGCAGCTACCAGGATCAGCCCCAGCATTTT	CASSYQDQPQHF
-	TRBJ2-4	-	TRBV4-1	TGCGCCAGCAGCCAAGATCAAACAGTGTATCAGCTGTACTTC	CASSQDQTVYQLYF
-	TRBJ2-5	few	TRBV3-1	TGTGCCAGCAGCCGGGGGCCTCCCCCGAACCTGGAGACCCAGTACTTC	CASSRGPPPNLETQYF
-	TRBJ2-7	many	TRBV6-1	TGTGCCAGCAATGAGCACATCCTACTAAACTACGAGCAGTACTTC	CASNEHILLNYEQYF
TRBD1	TRBJ2-5	few	TRBV12-3/TRBV12-4	TGTGCCAGCAGTTTAGGACAGGGGTTTCAAGAGACCCAGTACTTC	CASSLGQGFQETQYF
-	TRBJ1-1	-	TRBV6-2/TRBV6-3	TGTGCCAGCAGTTACTCCACATGGAACACTGAAGCTTTCTTT	CASSYSTWNTEAFF
-	TRBJ2-2	-	TRBV5-1	TGCGCCAGCAGCACCCTTGGGGGTTACACCGGGGAGCTGTTTTTT	CASSTLGGYTGELFF
-	TRBJ2-7	-	TRBV20-1	TGCAGTGCTAGAGATTTCCTCCACCCACGGGACGAGCAGTACTTC	CSARDFLHPRDEQYF
TRBD1	TRBJ2-5	few	TRBV20-1	TGCAGTGCCAACTCGGGACAGCATCCCCAAGAGACCCAGTACTTC	CSANSGQHPQETQYF
-	TRBJ1-5	-	TRBV5-5	TGTGCCAGCAGCTCCTTGGATTTTAATCAGCCCCAGCATTTT	CASSSLDFNQPQHF
TRBD1	TRBJ1-2	few	TRBV20-1	TGCAGTGCGCCAACAGGGGGAAGGAACTATGGCTACACCTTC	CSAPTGGRNYGYTF
TRBD2	TRBJ2-1	few	TRBV6-1	TGTGCCAGCAGTCAGACCACCCTAGCGGCCTACACTGAGCAGTTCTTC	CASSQTTLAAYTEQFF
-	TRBJ2-1	-	TRBV7-2	TGTGCCAGCAGCTTAAACAGGGCCAGTGAGCAGTTCTTC	CASSLNRASEQFF
-	TRBJ2-7	few	TRBV5-6	TGTGCCAGCAGCCCACCAGACGGTCCCTACGAGCAGTACTTC	CASSPPDGPYEQYF
TRBD2	TRBJ2-5	-	TRBV12-3/TRBV12-4	TGTGCCAGCAGTAGAGCGGGACGCTTTACGTGGGCTCGGGAGACCCAGTACTTC	CASSRAGRFTWARETQYF
TRBD2	TRBJ2-5	few	TRBV20-1	TGCAGTGCTAGAGATCAGGGCGGGGGAAGAGAGACCCAGTACTTC	CSARDQGGGRETQYF
-	TRBJ2-5	many	TRBV20-1	TGCAGTGCTAGCCCCGCGCAAGAGACCCAGTACTTC	CSASPAQETQYF
-	TRBJ1-5	few	TRBV12-3/TRBV12-4	TGTGCCAGCAGTTTCGGACGGGCCGATCAGCCCCAGCATTTT	CASSFGRADQPQHF
-	TRBJ2-7	few	TRBV28	TGTACCAGCAGTTATAGCAGGGGAACCTCCTACGAGCAGTACTTC	CTSSYSRGTSYEQYF
-	TRBJ2-3	few	TRBV6-1	TGTGCCAGCGAGTCTATGAACGGAGGCACAGATACGCAGTATTTT	CASESMNGGTDTQYF
TRBD2	TRBJ2-1	-	TRBV3-1	TGTGCCAGCAGCTACGCCGGGACTAGCGGGGGGGAGCAGTTCTTC	CASSYAGTSGGEQFF
-	TRBJ2-3	-	TRBV6-1	TGTGCCAGCAGTGTCGGGGCTAGCACAGATACGCAGTATTTT	CASSVGASTDTQYF
-	TRBJ2-3	-	TRBV4-1	TGCGCCAGCAGCCAAGGCCCGGCTAAATACACAGATACGCAGTATTTT	CASSQGPAKYTDTQYF
TRBD2	TRBJ2-5	-	TRBV6-5	TGTGCCAGCAGTGGGACTAGCGGGGTCCCTACTGAGCAGTACTTC	CASSGTSGVPTEQYF
-	TRBJ2-6	-	TRBV7-9	TGTGCCAGCAGCTTAGGTCAGCGCCGCTCTGGGGCCAACGTCCTGACTTTC	CASSLGQRRSGANVLTF
-	TRBJ1-4	few	TRBV5-5	TGTGCCAGCAGCTTTTCGTCCCGGGGAGAGGAAAAACTGTTTTTT	CASSFSSRGEEKLFF
-	TRBJ2-3	once	TRBV6-5	TGTGCCAGCAGTCGGATCGGGACGTCCCAGGGTACGCAGTATTTT	CASSRIGTSQGTQYF
-	TRBJ2-7	-	TRBV20-1	TGCAGTGCCCCAAGTCGGGACAACTCCTACGAGCAGTACTTC	CSAPSRDNSYEQYF